A single sample is the source of the 27 T cell receptor beta chains below, sequenced in a study of CXCR3-negative and CXCR3-positive naive CD8 T cells. The libraries of TRB cDNA were prepared using 5' RACE with UMI labels. Each CDR3 protein gets one entry in TCRdb, which reprocessed the 5' RACE reads and gives no DNA. Its clone listing holds fewer than 60,000 distinct CDR3 sequences. The sequencing input was memory CD8+ T cells from blood. These receptor sequences come from a human donor in good health. Some clones in this sample may be carry-over from other donors' samples.

V gene TRBV29-1 combines with J gene TRBJ2-7; TCRdb outputs TRBD2, but without DNA this stays unchecked. Germline CDR1 reads SQVTM; CDR2 reads ANQGSEA. There are 14 residues in the CDR3. The CDR3 loop reads CSVEGGDTLYEQYF.

The chain uses TRBV12-3 or TRBV12-4 and TRBJ2-3; TCRdb proposes TRBD1, but this gene call is untestable without DNA. The CDR3 totals 11 residues. CDR3 protein: CASRLGGLQYF.

V usage is TRBV21-1 and J usage is TRBJ1-5; the D call of TRBD1 rests on TCRdb alone, since no DNA is present to check it. TRBV21-1 is a pseudogene. The CDR3 length is 15 residues. CDR3 sequence: CASSRRQGLGQPQHF.

The V call is TRBV5-1, the J call TRBJ2-1; TCRdb outputs TRBD1, but without DNA this stays unchecked. CDR3 length: 16 residues. Per germline, CDR1 SGHRS and CDR2 YFSETQ. This CDR3 is CASSFDREFSYNEQFF.

This chain connects TRBV29-1 to TRBJ2-2; the TRBD2 assignment by TCRdb is unverifiable without DNA. The germline V gene encodes CDR1 SQVTM and CDR2 ANQGSEA. This CDR3 region has 11 residues. This CDR3 reads CSGSGGGELFF.

This chain uses TRBV30 with TRBJ2-7; without DNA, the TCRdb call of TRBD2 cannot be checked. The CDR3 is made up of 16 amino acids. Germline CDR1 is GTSNPN and CDR2 is SVGIG (reference sequence). The CDR3 protein is CAWSVEGTVTNYEQYF.

The gene calls are TRBV4-1 and TRBJ2-3; TCRdb's D gene call, TRBD2, goes unchecked for lack of DNA. This CDR3 spans 15 amino acids. Germline V gene lookup returns CDR1 MGHRA and CDR2 YSYEKL. The CDR3 here is CASSRTPRSTDTQYF.

This chain joins TRBV20-1 and TRBJ1-1; without DNA, the TCRdb call of TRBD1 cannot be checked. Germline lookup yields CDR1 DFQATT and CDR2 SNEGSKA (reference sequence). The CDR3 has 18 residues. CDR3 loop: CSAAQSAGQGDRDTEAFF.

The chain carries TRBV29-1 and TRBJ1-2; TCRdb reports TRBD1, a call that lacks DNA to check it against. Germline loops: CDR1 SQVTM, CDR2 ANQGSEA. CDR3 length equals 13 residues. This chain's CDR3 is CSVVGAPAYGYTF. The full variable domain, completed using reference TRBV29-1 and TRBJ1-2, is SAVISQKPSRDICQRGTSLTIQCQVDSQVTMMFWYRQQPGQSLTLIATANQGSEATYESGFVIDKFPISRPNLTFSTLTVSNMSPEDSSIYLCSVVGAPAYGYTFGSGTRLTVV.

The chain couples TRBV20-1 to TRBJ2-7. The CDR3 consists of 13 residues. Germline V gene data show CDR1 as DFQATT and CDR2 as SNEGSKA (reference sequence). The CDR3 is CSPNDRSSYEQYF.

The chain carries TRBV20-1 and TRBJ2-2. Germline V gene data show CDR1 as DFQATT and CDR2 as SNEGSKA (reference sequence). The CDR3 is made up of 15 amino acids. CDR3 protein: CSARVSGADTGELFF.

The V gene is TRBV6-2 or TRBV6-3, the J gene TRBJ2-7; with no DNA, the TCRdb D assignment of TRBD1 cannot be verified. The CDR3 spans 12 residues. Germline lookup yields CDR1 MNHEY and CDR2 SVGEGT. The CDR3 sequence: CASSRPNYEQYF.

This chain's CDR3 is CSVEGGGQGGPGELFF. This rearrangement joins TRBV29-1 to TRBJ2-2; TCRdb picks TRBD1, but there is no DNA to check that call. Germline V gene data show CDR1 as SQVTM and CDR2 as ANQGSEA. This CDR3 contains 16 residues.

This chain uses TRBV29-1 with TRBJ2-1; TCRdb gives TRBD1 as the D gene, but with no DNA this cannot be confirmed. This CDR3 region has 14 residues. Germline loops: CDR1 SQVTM, CDR2 ANQGSEA. The CDR3 is CSVRQVDRLDEQFF.

This rearrangement joins TRBV4-3 to TRBJ2-7; TCRdb lists TRBD1, though no DNA is available to test this call. CDR3 length equals 15 residues. CDR1 is LGHNA, CDR2 YSLEER, per germline. CDR3 region: CASSQDLDRGYEQYF.

V usage is TRBV29-1 and J usage is TRBJ2-7; there is no DNA to check the TCRdb D call of TRBD1. The CDR3 spans 13 residues. CDR1 is SQVTM and CDR2 is ANQGSEA in the germline V gene. The CDR3 here is CSVEGGDAYEQYF.

The genes are TRBV4-2 and TRBJ2-2; the D call of TRBD2 rests on TCRdb alone, since no DNA is present to check it. The CDR3 covers 18 residues. CDR1 and CDR2 (germline): LGHNA, YNFKEQ. The CDR3 spells CASSQVKLAGWRTGELFF.

This chain connects TRBV27 to TRBJ1-2. CDR3 size: 11 residues. The germline V gene has CDR1 MNHEY and CDR2 SMNVEV (reference sequence). The CDR3 is CASRSGRGYTF.

The gene calls are TRBV28 and TRBJ2-7. CDR1 MDHEN and CDR2 SYDVKM come from the germline V gene. This CDR3 contains 13 residues. The CDR3 reads CASSFGGFYEQYF.

V and J are TRBV6-6 and TRBJ2-3; the TCRdb D gene call, TRBD1, has no DNA to confirm it. This CDR3 contains 18 residues. Per germline, CDR1 MNHNY and CDR2 SVGAGI (reference sequence). CDR3: CASRPLSGQGGLADTQYF.

The chain recombines TRBV28 with TRBJ1-6; TCRdb designates TRBD1, a call that cannot be tested without DNA. This CDR3 comprises 14 residues. The germline CDR1 and CDR2 sequences are MDHEN and SYDVKM. CDR3 amino acids: CASSLGQEDSPLHF.

The chain combines TRBV19 with TRBJ1-1; TCRdb's D call, TRBD1, is unchecked because there is no DNA. Germline CDR1 reads LNHDA; CDR2 reads SQIVND (reference sequence). This CDR3 contains 13 residues. CDR3 amino acids: CASRRGLGGEAFF.

The V gene is TRBV5-1, the J gene TRBJ1-5. The CDR3 is 17 residues long. Germline V gene sequence: CDR1 SGHRS, CDR2 YFSETQ. The CDR3 is CASSSITATVSNQPQHF.

This sequence joins TRBV30 and TRBJ1-2; TCRdb picks TRBD1, but there is no DNA to check that call. This CDR3 region has 16 residues. The germline V gene has CDR1 GTSNPN and CDR2 SVGIG (reference sequence). This chain's CDR3 is CAWSVPDREVGDGYTF.

CDR3 sequence reads: CASTTSRDGQETQYF. The chain joins TRBV12-3 or TRBV12-4 to TRBJ2-5; TCRdb names TRBD1, which stays unverified in the absence of DNA. CDR3 length: 15 residues.

The gene calls are TRBV4-3 and TRBJ2-1; the TCRdb call, TRBD1, lacks DNA for checking. The V gene's germline CDR1 is LGHNA and CDR2 YSLEER. The CDR3 totals 15 residues. The chain's CDR3 is CASSQDSGPYNEQFF.

The chain is built from TRBV29-1 and TRBJ2-7; TCRdb calls TRBD2, which cannot be checked without DNA. Germline CDR1 SQVTM, CDR2 ANQGSEA. There are 13 residues in the CDR3. This CDR3 is CSVDLGPPYEQYF.